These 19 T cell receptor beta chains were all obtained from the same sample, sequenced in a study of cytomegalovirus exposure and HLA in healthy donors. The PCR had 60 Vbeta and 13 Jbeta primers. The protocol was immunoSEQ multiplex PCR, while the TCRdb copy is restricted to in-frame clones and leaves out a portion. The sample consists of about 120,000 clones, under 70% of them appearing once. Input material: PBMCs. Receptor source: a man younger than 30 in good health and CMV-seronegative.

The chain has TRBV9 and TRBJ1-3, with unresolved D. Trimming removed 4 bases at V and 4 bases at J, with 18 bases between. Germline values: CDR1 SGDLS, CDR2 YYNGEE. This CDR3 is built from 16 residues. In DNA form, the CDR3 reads TGTGCCAGCAGCCCACGCCGGGAGGGTTTCGGAAACACCATATATTTT. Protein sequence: CASSPRREGFGNTIYF.

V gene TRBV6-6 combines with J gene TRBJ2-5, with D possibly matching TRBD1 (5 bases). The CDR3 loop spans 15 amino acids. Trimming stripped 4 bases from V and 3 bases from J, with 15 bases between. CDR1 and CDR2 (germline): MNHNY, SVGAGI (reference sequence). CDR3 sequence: CASSSPHDSKETQYF. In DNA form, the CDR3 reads TGTGCCAGCAGTTCACCGCACGACAGCAAAGAGACCCAGTACTTC.

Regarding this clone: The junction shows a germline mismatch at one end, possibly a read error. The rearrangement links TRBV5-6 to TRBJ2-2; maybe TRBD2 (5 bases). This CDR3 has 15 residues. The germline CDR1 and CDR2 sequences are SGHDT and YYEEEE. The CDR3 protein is CPSSGLQRNTGELFF. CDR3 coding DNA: TGTCCCAGCAGCGGATTACAGAGGAACACCGGGGAGCTGTTTTTT.

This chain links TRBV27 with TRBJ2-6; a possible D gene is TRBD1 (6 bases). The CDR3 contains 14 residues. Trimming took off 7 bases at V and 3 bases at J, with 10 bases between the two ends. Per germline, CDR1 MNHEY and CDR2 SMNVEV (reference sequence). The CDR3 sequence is CASTQGFGANVLTF. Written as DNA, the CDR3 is TGTGCCAGCACCCAGGGGTTTGGGGCCAACGTCCTGACTTTC.

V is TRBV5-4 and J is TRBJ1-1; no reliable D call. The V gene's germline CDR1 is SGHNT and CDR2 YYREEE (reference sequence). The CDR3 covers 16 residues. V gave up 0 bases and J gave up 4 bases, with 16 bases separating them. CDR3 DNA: TGTGCCAGCAGCTTGGGAACGGCCCTGGGCCCCACTGAAGCTTTCTTT. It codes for CASSLGTALGPTEAFF.

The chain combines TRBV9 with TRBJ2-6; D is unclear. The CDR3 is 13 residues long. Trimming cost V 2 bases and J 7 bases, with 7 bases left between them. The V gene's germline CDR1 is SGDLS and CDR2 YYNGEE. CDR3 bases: TGTGCCAGCAGCGTTAACTCAGCCAACGTCCTGACTTTC. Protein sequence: CASSVNSANVLTF.

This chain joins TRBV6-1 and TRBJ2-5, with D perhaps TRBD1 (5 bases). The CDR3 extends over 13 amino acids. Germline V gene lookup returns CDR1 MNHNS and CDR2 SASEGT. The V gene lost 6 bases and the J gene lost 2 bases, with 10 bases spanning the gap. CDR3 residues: CASSRTRQETQYF. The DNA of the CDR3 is TGTGCCAGCAGCAGGACAAGACAAGAGACCCAGTACTTC.

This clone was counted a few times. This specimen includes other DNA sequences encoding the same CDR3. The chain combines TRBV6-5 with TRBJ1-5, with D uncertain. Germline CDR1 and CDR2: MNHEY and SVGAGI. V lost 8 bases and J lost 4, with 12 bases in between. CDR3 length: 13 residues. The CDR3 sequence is CASSRGSNQPQHF. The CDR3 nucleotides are TGTGCCAGCTCGCGAGGGAGTAATCAGCCCCAGCATTTT.

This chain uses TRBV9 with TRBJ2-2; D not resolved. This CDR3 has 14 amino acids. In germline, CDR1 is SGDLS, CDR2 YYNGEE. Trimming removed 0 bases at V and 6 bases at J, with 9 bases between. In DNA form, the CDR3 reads TGTGCCAGCAGCGTAGAACTCCCCCCCGGGGAGCTGTTTTTT. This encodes CASSVELPPGELFF.

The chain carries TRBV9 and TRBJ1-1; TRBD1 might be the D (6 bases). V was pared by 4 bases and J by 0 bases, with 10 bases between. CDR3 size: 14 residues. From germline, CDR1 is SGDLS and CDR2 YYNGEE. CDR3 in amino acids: CASSTGQLNTEAFF. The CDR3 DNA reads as TGTGCCAGCAGCACAGGACAGCTGAACACTGAAGCTTTCTTT. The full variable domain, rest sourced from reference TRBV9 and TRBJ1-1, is DSGVTQTPKHLITATGQRVTLRCSPRSGDLSVYWYQQSLDQGLQFLIQYYNGEERAKGNILERFSAQQFPDLHSELNLSSLELGDSALYFCASSTGQLNTEAFFGQGTRLTVV.

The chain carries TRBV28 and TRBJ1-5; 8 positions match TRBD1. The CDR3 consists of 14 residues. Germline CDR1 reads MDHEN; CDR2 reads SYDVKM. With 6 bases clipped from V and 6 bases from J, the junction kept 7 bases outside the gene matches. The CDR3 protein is CASRLGQGGQPQHF. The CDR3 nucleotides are TGTGCCAGCAGACTAGGACAGGGAGGTCAGCCCCAGCATTTT.

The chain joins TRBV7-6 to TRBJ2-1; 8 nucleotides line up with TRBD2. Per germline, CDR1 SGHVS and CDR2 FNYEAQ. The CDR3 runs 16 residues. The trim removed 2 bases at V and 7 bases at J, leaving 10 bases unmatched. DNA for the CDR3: TGTGCCAGCAGCTTAACCCAGCGGGAGAGCGTGAATGAGCAGTTCTTC. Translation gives CASSLTQRESVNEQFF.

Here the CDR3 DNA reads TGTGCCAGTAGTATAGTGGAGGCACCTAATGAAAAACTGTTTTTT. The encoded protein is CASSIVEAPNEKLFF. The chain carries TRBV19 and TRBJ1-4, with no clear D. Germline V gene lookup returns CDR1 LNHDA and CDR2 SQIVND (reference sequence). This CDR3 comprises 15 residues. Trimming removed 1 base from V and 3 bases from J, with 9 bases in between.

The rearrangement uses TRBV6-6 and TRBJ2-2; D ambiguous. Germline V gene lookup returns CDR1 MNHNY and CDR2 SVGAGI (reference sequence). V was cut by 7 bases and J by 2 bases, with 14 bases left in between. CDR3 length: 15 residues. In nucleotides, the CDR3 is TGTGCCAGCACCCGCCCGAGACAAAACACCGGGGAGCTGTTTTTT. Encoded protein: CASTRPRQNTGELFF.

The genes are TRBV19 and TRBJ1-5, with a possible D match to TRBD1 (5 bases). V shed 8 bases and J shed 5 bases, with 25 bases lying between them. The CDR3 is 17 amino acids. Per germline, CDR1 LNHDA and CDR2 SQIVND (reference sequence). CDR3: CASRTGLLPRGDQPQHF. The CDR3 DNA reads TGTGCCAGTCGTACGGGACTCCTTCCTCGGGGTGATCAGCCCCAGCATTTT.

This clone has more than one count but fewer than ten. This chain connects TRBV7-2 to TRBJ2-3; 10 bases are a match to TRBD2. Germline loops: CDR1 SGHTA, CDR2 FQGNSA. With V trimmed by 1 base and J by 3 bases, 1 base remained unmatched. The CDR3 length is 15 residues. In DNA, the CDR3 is TGTGCCAGCAGCTTAGGGACTAGCGGAACAGATACGCAGTATTTT. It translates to CASSLGTSGTDTQYF.

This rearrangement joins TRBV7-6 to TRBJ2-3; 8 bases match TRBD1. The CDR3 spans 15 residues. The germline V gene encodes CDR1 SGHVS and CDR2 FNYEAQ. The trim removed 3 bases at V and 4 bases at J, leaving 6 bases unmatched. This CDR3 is CASSFATGASDTQYF. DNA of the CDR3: TGTGCCAGCAGCTTCGCGACAGGGGCGTCAGATACGCAGTATTTT.

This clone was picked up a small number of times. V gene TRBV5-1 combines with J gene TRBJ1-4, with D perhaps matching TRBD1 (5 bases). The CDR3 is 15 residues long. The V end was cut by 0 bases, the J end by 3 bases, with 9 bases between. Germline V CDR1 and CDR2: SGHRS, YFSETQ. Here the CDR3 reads CASSLGRAANEKLFF. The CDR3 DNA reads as TGCGCCAGCAGCTTGGGCAGGGCGGCTAATGAAAAACTGTTTTTT.

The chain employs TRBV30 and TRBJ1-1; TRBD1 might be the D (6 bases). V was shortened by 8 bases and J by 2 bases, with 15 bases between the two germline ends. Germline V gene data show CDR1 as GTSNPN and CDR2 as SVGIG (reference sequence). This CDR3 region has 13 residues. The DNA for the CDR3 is TGTGCCCGTCAAGGGGGGGATAACACTGAAGCTTTCTTT. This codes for CARQGGDNTEAFF.